This TCR beta chain was sequenced in a study of T cells in localized non-small cell lung cancer. Findings of the study overall: Adjacent uninvolved lung tissue had the highest T cell clonality, exceeding tumor. A median of roughly 57 clones ranked among the top 100 in tumor appeared in adjacent lung.

The data were produced by immunoSEQ multiplex PCR, yet TCRdb's version contains in-frame clones alone and is incomplete. The sample has approximately 60,000 clones; almost 90% are singletons. In regard to this clone: The antigen is not known.

The ends lost 5 bases at V and 0 bases at J; junction bases unmatched: 6. The CDR3 runs 15 residues. Germline V gene sequence: CDR1 PRHDT, CDR2 FYEKMQ (reference sequence). This sample comprised peripheral blood, obtained before any cancer treatment. This receptor was identified in a woman aged 40-75 years with stage I lung adenocarcinoma. The chain links TRBV13 to TRBJ2-7; 8 positions agree with TRBD1. CDR3 region: CASSPGQGYSYEQYF. The CDR3 nucleotides are TGTGCCAGCAGCCCCGGACAGGGTTACTCCTACGAGCAGTACTTC.